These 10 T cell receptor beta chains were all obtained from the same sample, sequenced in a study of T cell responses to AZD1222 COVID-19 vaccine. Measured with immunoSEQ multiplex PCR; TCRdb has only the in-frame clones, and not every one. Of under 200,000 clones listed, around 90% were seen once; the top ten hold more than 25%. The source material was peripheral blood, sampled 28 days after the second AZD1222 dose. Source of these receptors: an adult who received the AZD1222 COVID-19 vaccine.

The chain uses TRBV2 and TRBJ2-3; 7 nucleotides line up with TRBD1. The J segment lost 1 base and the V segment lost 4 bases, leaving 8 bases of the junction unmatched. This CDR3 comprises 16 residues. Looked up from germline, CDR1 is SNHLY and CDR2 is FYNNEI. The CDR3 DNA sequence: TGTGCCAGCAGTGTGACAAGGGACAGACGCACAGATACGCAGTATTTT. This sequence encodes CASSVTRDRRTDTQYF.

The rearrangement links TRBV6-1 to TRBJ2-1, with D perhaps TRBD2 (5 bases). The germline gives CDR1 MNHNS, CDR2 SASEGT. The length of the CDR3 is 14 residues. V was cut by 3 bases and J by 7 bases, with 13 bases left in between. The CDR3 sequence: CASSEGRGINEQFF. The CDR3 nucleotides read TGTGCCAGCAGTGAGGGTCGGGGTATTAATGAGCAGTTCTTC.

The CDR3: CATSDFLGTGGDTQYF. CDR3 sequence (DNA): TGTGCCACCAGTGATTTTCTCGGGACAGGGGGAGATACGCAGTATTTT. This sequence joins TRBV24-1 and TRBJ2-3, with TRBD1 matching 11 bases. The CDR3 covers 16 residues. J gave up 5 bases and V 1 base, and 4 bases lay outside the gene matches. Looked up from germline, CDR1 is KGHDR and CDR2 is SFDVKD.

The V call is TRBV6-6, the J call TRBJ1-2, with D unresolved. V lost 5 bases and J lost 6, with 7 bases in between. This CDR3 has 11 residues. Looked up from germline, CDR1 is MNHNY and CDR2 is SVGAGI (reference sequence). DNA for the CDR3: TGTGCCAGCAGTAGGACGGATGGCTACACCTTC. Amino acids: CASSRTDGYTF.

The CDR3 loop is CASPPVGGEGAGELFF. The CDR3 nucleotides read TGTGCCAGCCCTCCCGTTGGAGGGGAAGGGGCCGGGGAGCTGTTTTTT. This chain connects TRBV7-2 to TRBJ2-2; TRBD2 is a possible D gene (6 bases). Germline loops: CDR1 SGHTA, CDR2 FQGNSA. There are 16 residues in the CDR3. V lost 8 bases and J 6 bases, leaving 22 bases between the germline ends.

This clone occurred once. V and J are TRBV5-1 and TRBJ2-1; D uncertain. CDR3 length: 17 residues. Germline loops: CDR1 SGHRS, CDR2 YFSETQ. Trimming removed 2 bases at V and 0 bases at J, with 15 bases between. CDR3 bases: TGCGCCAGCAGCTTCCGGCAGAAACAATTCTCCTACAATGAGCAGTTCTTC. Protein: CASSFRQKQFSYNEQFF. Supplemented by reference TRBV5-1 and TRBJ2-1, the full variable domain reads KAGVTQTPRYLIKTRGQQVTLSCSPISGHRSVSWYQQTPGQGLQFLFEYFSETQRNKGNFPGRFSGRQFSNSRSEMNVSTLELGDSALYLCASSFRQKQFSYNEQFFGPGTRLTVL.

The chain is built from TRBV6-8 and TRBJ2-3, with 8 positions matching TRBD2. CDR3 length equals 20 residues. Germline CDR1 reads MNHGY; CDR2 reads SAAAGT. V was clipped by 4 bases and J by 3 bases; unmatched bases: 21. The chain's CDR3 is CASSFPPRMDYCGGTDTQYF. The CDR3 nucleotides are TGTGCCAGCAGTTTCCCCCCGCGGATGGACTATTGCGGGGGGACAGATACGCAGTATTTT.

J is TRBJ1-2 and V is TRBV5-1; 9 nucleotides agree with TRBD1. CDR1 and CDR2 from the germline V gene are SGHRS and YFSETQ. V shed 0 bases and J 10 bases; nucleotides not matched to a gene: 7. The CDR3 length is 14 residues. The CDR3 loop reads CASSLEGTGTPYTF. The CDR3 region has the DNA TGCGCCAGCAGCTTGGAGGGGACAGGGACTCCCTACACCTTC.

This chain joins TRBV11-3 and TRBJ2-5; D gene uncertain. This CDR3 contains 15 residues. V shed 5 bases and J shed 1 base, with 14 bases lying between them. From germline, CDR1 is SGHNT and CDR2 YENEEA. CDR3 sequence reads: CASSRTPGPQETQYF. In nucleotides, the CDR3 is TGTGCCAGCAGCCGTACCCCTGGGCCCCAAGAGACCCAGTACTTC.

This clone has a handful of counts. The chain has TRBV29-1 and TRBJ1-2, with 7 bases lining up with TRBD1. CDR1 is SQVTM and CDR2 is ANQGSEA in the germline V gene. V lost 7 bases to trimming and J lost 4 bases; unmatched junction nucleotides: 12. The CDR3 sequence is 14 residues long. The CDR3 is CSAQDRPGGYGYTF. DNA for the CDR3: TGCAGCGCGCAGGACAGGCCCGGGGGCTATGGCTACACCTTC. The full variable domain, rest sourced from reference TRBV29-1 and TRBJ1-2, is SAVISQKPSRDICQRGTSLTIQCQVDSQVTMMFWYRQQPGQSLTLIATANQGSEATYESGFVIDKFPISRPNLTFSTLTVSNMSPEDSSIYLCSAQDRPGGYGYTFGSGTRLTVV.